Below, 2 T cell receptor beta chains from the same sample are listed, as sequenced in a study of blood T cell repertoires in COVID-19. Sequenced by immunoSEQ multiplex PCR; TCRdb stores in-frame clones only, minus some. Seen here are just under 250,000 clones, approximately 83% observed once, and the top ten hold about 3%. Sequencing was done on a sample of peripheral blood. Source of these receptors: a woman aged 25 to 39 who had recovered from COVID-19.

The chain recombines TRBV12-5 with TRBJ1-2; 7 bases map to TRBD1. Trimming at V came to 0 bases and at J to 4 bases, leaving 8 bases not matched to a gene. This CDR3 is built from 16 residues. Germline values: CDR1 LGHNT, CDR2 FRNRAP. CDR3: CASGLVRQGVRYGYTF. The CDR3 DNA reads TGTGCTAGTGGTTTGGTACGACAGGGAGTACGCTATGGCTACACCTTC.

The V call is TRBV9, the J call TRBJ2-7, with TRBD1 matching over 10 bases. Germline loops: CDR1 SGDLS, CDR2 YYNGEE. The V and J ends lost 4 bases and 5 bases, in that order; junction bases with no gene match: 12. This CDR3 comprises 16 residues. The CDR3 spells CASSLQKTGGNDEQYF. In DNA, the CDR3 is TGTGCCAGCAGCCTTCAAAAGACAGGGGGCAACGACGAGCAGTACTTC. Filled out from reference TRBV9 and TRBJ2-7, the complete variable domain reads DSGVTQTPKHLITATGQRVTLRCSPRSGDLSVYWYQQSLDQGLQFLIQYYNGEERAKGNILERFSAQQFPDLHSELNLSSLELGDSALYFCASSLQKTGGNDEQYFGPGTRLTVT.